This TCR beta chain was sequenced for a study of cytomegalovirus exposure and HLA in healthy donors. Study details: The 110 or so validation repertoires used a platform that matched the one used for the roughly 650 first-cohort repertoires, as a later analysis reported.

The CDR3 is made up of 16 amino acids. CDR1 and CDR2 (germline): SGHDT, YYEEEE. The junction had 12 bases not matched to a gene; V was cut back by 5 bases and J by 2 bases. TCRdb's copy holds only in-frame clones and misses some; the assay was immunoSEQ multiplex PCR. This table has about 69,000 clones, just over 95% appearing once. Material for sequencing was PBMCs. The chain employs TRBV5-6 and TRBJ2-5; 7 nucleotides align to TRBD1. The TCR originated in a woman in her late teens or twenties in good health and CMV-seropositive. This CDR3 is CASRAQGLALQETQYF. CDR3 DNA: TGTGCCAGCAGAGCACAGGGGTTAGCGCTACAAGAGACCCAGTACTTC.